Below, 3 T cell receptor beta chains from the same sample are listed, as sequenced in a study of T cell responses to AZD1222 COVID-19 vaccine. The protocol was immunoSEQ multiplex PCR, while the TCRdb copy is restricted to in-frame clones and leaves out a portion. This sample has about 200,000 clones, with approximately 90% found just once. The material sequenced was peripheral blood, taken 28 days after the second AZD1222 dose. The receptor source for this set is an adult who received the AZD1222 COVID-19 vaccine.

The chain recombines TRBV28 with TRBJ2-7, with D perhaps TRBD1 (5 bases). V lost 5 bases and J 5 bases, leaving 19 bases between the germline ends. The germline V gene has CDR1 MDHEN and CDR2 SYDVKM. The CDR3 totals 15 residues. The CDR3 DNA reads TGTGCCAGCAGTCTTCTGTCCCAGGGCCGTAACGAGCAGTACTTC. Translation gives CASSLLSQGRNEQYF.

The chain combines TRBV28 with TRBJ2-5, with D possibly being TRBD1 or TRBD2 (5 bases each). The CDR3 contains 15 residues. Trimming cost V 6 bases and J 5 bases, with 19 bases left between them. Per germline, CDR1 MDHEN and CDR2 SYDVKM. CDR3 in DNA: TGTGCCAGCAGCCCCGCTGGAGAGGGGCGGGAGACCCAGTACTTC. Translation gives CASSPAGEGRETQYF.

The V gene is TRBV28, the J gene TRBJ1-2, with 8 nucleotides matching TRBD1. V lost 11 bases and J lost 6; bases outside the gene matches: 17. Germline V CDR1 and CDR2: MDHEN, SYDVKM. The CDR3 is made up of 15 amino acids. In nucleotides, the CDR3 is TGTGCCGCCTTCGGGGGCAGGGGGCGCGGGCATGGCTACACCTTC. This sequence encodes CAAFGGRGRGHGYTF.